The 23 T cell receptor beta chains listed next were all sequenced from one sample in a study of cytomegalovirus exposure and HLA in healthy donors. The PCR contained 60 Vbeta and 13 Jbeta primers. Clones were sequenced by immunoSEQ multiplex PCR, and TCRdb holds only the in-frame ones, with some missing. The sample contains about 130,000 clones, around 82% of which appear only once. The sequenced sample was PBMCs. The source of these receptors is a female donor in good health and CMV-seronegative.

In its sample, this clone was seen once. The chain carries TRBV15 and TRBJ2-3; 8 nucleotides match TRBD2. The V and J ends lost 1 base and 0 bases, in that order; junction bases with no gene match: 3. CDR1 and CDR2 from the germline V gene are LNHNV and YYDKDF (reference sequence). The CDR3 loop spans 16 amino acids. CDR3: CATSRGAGGSTDTQYF. CDR3 sequence (DNA): TGTGCCACCAGCAGAGGTGCGGGGGGCAGCACAGATACGCAGTATTTT.

V usage is TRBV7-9 and J usage is TRBJ2-7; TRBD2 matches 12 bases. Losses at the gene ends were 2 bases for V and 5 bases for J; bases not matched to a gene: 7. The CDR3 totals 16 residues. Germline CDR1 SEHNR, CDR2 FQNEAQ (reference sequence). The CDR3 loop is CASSLPWTSGDHEQYF. CDR3 nucleotide sequence: TGTGCCAGCAGCTTACCGTGGACTAGCGGGGATCACGAGCAGTACTTC.

This chain uses TRBV5-6 with TRBJ1-1; 7 nucleotides align to TRBD1. V shed 0 bases, J shed 5 bases, and the junction held 1 base outside the gene matches. CDR1 and CDR2 from the germline V gene are SGHDT and YYEEEE. The CDR3 covers 13 residues. The CDR3 reads CASSLDRGTEAFF. DNA of the CDR3: TGTGCCAGCAGCTTGGACAGGGGAACTGAAGCTTTCTTT.

Regarding this clone: Compared with germline, one end of the junction differs, possibly owing to a read error. The chain joins TRBV7-9 to TRBJ2-7; TRBD2 is a possible D gene (6 bases). Germline CDR1 and CDR2: SEHNR and FQNEAQ (reference sequence). The CDR3 totals 12 residues. CDR3 sequence reads: CSSSLSREVQYF. CDR3 bases: TGTTCCAGCAGCTTGTCCAGGGAGGTGCAGTACTTC.

The sample holds one count of this clone. The CDR3 protein is CASSMDSPSGANVLTF. CDR3 nucleotides: TGTGCCAGCAGCATGGACAGCCCCTCTGGGGCCAACGTCCTGACTTTC. The V and J genes are TRBV7-9 and TRBJ2-6, with a weak D call TRBD1 (6 bases). The CDR3 is 16 residues long. Looked up from germline, CDR1 is SEHNR and CDR2 is FQNEAQ (reference sequence). V lost 5 bases to trimming and J lost 0 bases, with 11 bases between them.

This clone occurred once. The J gene is TRBJ1-5, the V gene TRBV19; D might be TRBD1 (6 bases). Trimming removed 6 bases from V and 1 base from J, with 13 bases in between. Germline CDR1 LNHDA, CDR2 SQIVND (reference sequence). The CDR3 length is 15 residues. For the CDR3, the DNA is TGTGCCAGTAGAATCTGGGGGACAAGCAATCAGCCCCAGCATTTT. This translates into CASRIWGTSNQPQHF.

This clone showed up just once. J is TRBJ2-3 and V is TRBV28; D perhaps matches TRBD2 (6 bases). The CDR3 has 13 amino acids. V was clipped by 2 bases and J by 4 bases, with 7 bases between them. Per the germline V gene, CDR1 is MDHEN and CDR2 is SYDVKM. In nucleotides, the CDR3 is TGTGCCAGCAGTTTAGGAGGGGCAGATACGCAGTATTTT. Its translation: CASSLGGADTQYF.

The chain combines TRBV6-1 with TRBJ1-6, with a tentative D call TRBD1 (6 bases). The CDR3 length is 14 residues. Germline V lookup: CDR1 MNHNS, CDR2 SASEGT. V dropped 5 bases and J dropped 9 bases, with 14 bases sitting between them. CDR3 nucleotides: TGTGCCAGCAGTAAAGACAGGCCCCCTTCACCCCTCCACTTT. Protein: CASSKDRPPSPLHF.

The chain couples TRBV4-1 to TRBJ1-2; D gene ambiguous. Looked up from germline, CDR1 is MGHRA and CDR2 is YSYEKL. This CDR3 has 14 residues. V was cut by 1 base and J by 0 bases, with 6 bases left in between. The CDR3 region is CASSQGQANYGYTF. The CDR3 DNA reads as TGCGCCAGCAGCCAAGGACAAGCTAACTATGGCTACACCTTC.

V usage is TRBV30 and J usage is TRBJ2-3; D is possibly TRBD2 (6 bases). The germline V gene encodes CDR1 GTSNPN and CDR2 SVGIG (reference sequence). There are 15 residues in the CDR3. V was clipped by 2 bases and J by 0 bases, with 12 bases between them. CDR3 DNA: TGTGCCTGGAGTCCGGGACTGTATAGCACAGATACGCAGTATTTT. Its protein product is CAWSPGLYSTDTQYF.

V is TRBV6-5 and J is TRBJ2-7; D possibly corresponds to TRBD2 (7 bases). Trimming left V 2 bases short and J 2 bases short, with 10 bases between. Germline loops: CDR1 MNHEY, CDR2 SVGAGI. This CDR3 is 14 amino acids long. The CDR3 here is CASSYGGAPYEQYF. The CDR3 DNA follows: TGTGCCAGCAGTTACGGGGGGGCACCCTACGAGCAGTACTTC.

CDR3 amino acids: CASALLEVGQPQHF. CDR3 DNA: TGTGCTAGTGCCTTACTAGAGGTCGGGCAGCCCCAGCATTTT. The chain is built from TRBV12-5 and TRBJ1-5; D unresolved. Trimming removed 7 bases at V and 7 bases at J, with 17 bases between. The CDR3 runs to 14 residues. Germline V gene lookup returns CDR1 LGHNT and CDR2 FRNRAP.

J is TRBJ1-6 and V is TRBV28; the match to TRBD1 covers 8 bases. J was trimmed by 10 bases and V by 9 bases; bases with no gene match: 8. The germline CDR1 and CDR2 sequences are MDHEN and SYDVKM. The CDR3 has 13 amino acids. The CDR3 spells CASTDRGWSPLHF. The CDR3 DNA reads as TGTGCCAGTACTGACAGGGGATGGTCACCCCTCCACTTT. The full variable domain, in which reference TRBV28 and TRBJ1-6 provide the parts outside the CDR3, is DVKVTQSSRYLVKRTGEKVFLECVQDMDHENMFWYRQDPGLGLRLIYFSYDVKMKEKGDIPEGYSVSREKKERFSLILESASTNQTSMYLCASTDRGWSPLHFGNGTRLTVT.

The chain employs TRBV7-9 and TRBJ1-1; perhaps TRBD1 as D (5 bases). Germline V CDR1 and CDR2: SEHNR, FQNEAQ (reference sequence). This CDR3 is built from 15 residues. V was shortened by 0 bases and J by 0 bases, with 8 bases between the two germline ends. The CDR3 region is CASSLASGMNTEAFF. The CDR3 DNA follows: TGTGCCAGCAGCTTAGCGTCAGGGATGAACACTGAAGCTTTCTTT.

The chain couples TRBV5-1 to TRBJ2-3; 16 bases agree with TRBD2. V dropped 0 bases and J dropped 8; count of bases not matched to a gene: 6. This CDR3 has 17 amino acids. In germline, CDR1 is SGHRS, CDR2 YFSETQ. CDR3 amino acids: CASSLGGTSGGAGTQYF. CDR3 sequence (DNA): TGCGCCAGCAGCTTGGGCGGGACTAGCGGGGGGGCCGGTACGCAGTATTTT.

The chain joins TRBV6-6 to TRBJ1-5; D is possibly TRBD1 (6 bases). The CDR3 loop spans 15 amino acids. Germline CDR1 reads MNHNY; CDR2 reads SVGAGI (reference sequence). V lost 2 bases and J 3 bases, leaving 11 bases between the germline ends. CDR3 nucleotide sequence: TGTGCCAGCAGTTACCAAAGGACAGTCAATCAGCCCCAGCATTTT. Protein product: CASSYQRTVNQPQHF.

The gene calls are TRBV5-1 and TRBJ2-2; 10 bases are shared with TRBD2. Germline V gives CDR1 SGHRS, CDR2 YFSETQ. The J segment lost 5 bases and the V segment lost 5 bases, leaving 9 bases of the junction unmatched. The length of the CDR3 is 16 residues. CDR3 coding DNA: TGCGCCAGCAGTCAGCTCGGACTAGCGGAGACCGGGGAGCTGTTTTTT. Its translation is CASSQLGLAETGELFF.

In this sample, this clone turned up once. V usage is TRBV29-1 and J usage is TRBJ1-6; the match to TRBD1 covers 8 bases. The CDR3 length is 13 residues. The germline V gene has CDR1 SQVTM and CDR2 ANQGSEA. V shed 6 bases and J 7 bases; nucleotides not matched to a gene: 5. The DNA of the CDR3 is TGCAGCGTGCGGACAGGGTCGAATTCACCCCTCCACTTT. This codes for CSVRTGSNSPLHF.

This clone was seen a single time. In the same sample, other DNA sequences code for this CDR3. CDR3 protein: CASSSGAYEQYF. CDR3 DNA: TGTGCCAGCAGTTCCGGAGCCTACGAGCAGTACTTC. The V call is TRBV6-5, the J call TRBJ2-7; D is unclear. Trimming left V 4 bases short and J 2 bases short, with 6 bases between. This CDR3 has 12 residues. Germline lookup yields CDR1 MNHEY and CDR2 SVGAGI.

This chain uses TRBV11-2 with TRBJ2-5, with 9 bases that match TRBD2. This CDR3 comprises 15 residues. Trimming at V came to 5 bases and at J to 5 bases, leaving 9 bases not matched to a gene. Per the germline V gene, CDR1 is SGHAT and CDR2 is FQNNGV. CDR3 in DNA: TGTGCCAGCAGCGTGACTAGCGGCTCTTGGGAGACCCAGTACTTC. Translated, it gives CASSVTSGSWETQYF.

This clone was found once. J is TRBJ2-5 and V is TRBV7-9; 14 bases are a match to TRBD2. CDR1 and CDR2 (germline): SEHNR, FQNEAQ (reference sequence). V was clipped by 1 base and J by 1 base; unmatched bases: 8. The CDR3 covers 19 residues. The CDR3 protein is CASSLGGLAGVAPQETQYF. Here the CDR3 DNA reads TGTGCCAGCAGCTTAGGGGGACTAGCGGGAGTGGCCCCCCAAGAGACCCAGTACTTC.

V gene TRBV28 combines with J gene TRBJ2-3; 8 bases agree with TRBD2. Per germline, CDR1 MDHEN and CDR2 SYDVKM. There are 16 residues in the CDR3. V shed 5 bases and J 6 bases; nucleotides not matched to a gene: 13. The CDR3 spells CASSTVTGGPLDTQYF. The CDR3 DNA sequence: TGTGCCAGCAGTACCGTAACGGGGGGGCCGCTGGATACGCAGTATTTT.

The chain combines TRBV18 with TRBJ2-4; D gene uncertain. The V end was cut by 1 base, the J end by 5 bases, with 3 bases between. The CDR3 extends over 12 amino acids. Germline V CDR1 and CDR2: KGHSH, LQKENI. Here the CDR3 reads CASSPRENIQYF. The CDR3 DNA sequence: TGTGCCAGCTCACCACGCGAAAACATTCAGTACTTC.